What follows are 31 T cell receptor beta chains derived from one specimen sequenced in a study of CXCR3-negative and CXCR3-positive naive CD8 T cells. UMI labels and 5' RACE were used to prepare the TRB cDNA libraries. For each CDR3 protein, TCRdb gives one entry from its re-call of the 5' RACE reads, without DNA. The ten top clones account for roughly 1.5%, within a sample of 65,000 to 85,000 distinct CDR3 sequences. The material sequenced was naive CXCR3- CD8+ T cells from blood. Subset specified: CD45RO-CCR7+CD27+CD95- naive CD8+ T cells lacking CXCR3 (TNR3-). All receptors come from a human donor in good health. Some clones in this sample may be carry-over from other donors' samples.

The rearrangement joins TRBV5-1 to TRBJ1-6. Germline loops: CDR1 SGHRS, CDR2 YFSETQ. There are 18 residues in the CDR3. CDR3 sequence reads: CASSLTGTSPSYNSPLHF.

The chain couples TRBV4-3 to TRBJ1-1. The CDR3 contains 19 residues. CDR1 and CDR2 from the germline V gene are LGHNA and YSLEER. The chain's CDR3 is CASSQDIAQTLNMNTEAFF.

The chain combines TRBV11-3 with TRBJ2-7; TCRdb proposes TRBD1, but this gene call is untestable without DNA. The CDR3 runs to 13 residues. Germline V gives CDR1 SGHNT, CDR2 YENEEA. The CDR3 here is CASSLRDGYEQYF.

The V gene is TRBV28, the J gene TRBJ1-2; there is no DNA to check the TCRdb D call of TRBD1. This CDR3 comprises 14 residues. The germline gives CDR1 MDHEN, CDR2 SYDVKM. CDR3 protein: CASSETGGGYGYTF.

The rearrangement joins TRBV20-1 to TRBJ2-5; the TCRdb D gene call, TRBD1, has no DNA to confirm it. This CDR3 region has 15 residues. The germline gives CDR1 DFQATT, CDR2 SNEGSKA (reference sequence). This CDR3 is CSASPGSGVGETQYF.

The chain joins TRBV6-5 to TRBJ2-3; the D call from TCRdb, TRBD1, cannot be confirmed without DNA. This CDR3 is 17 amino acids long. CDR1 and CDR2 (germline): MNHEY, SVGAGI. The CDR3 protein is CASSQPHLTGGTDTQYF.

The V and J genes are TRBV27 and TRBJ2-1; the D gene TCRdb calls, TRBD2, cannot be checked with no DNA. Germline assignment: CDR1 MNHEY and CDR2 SMNVEV (reference sequence). The CDR3 length is 12 residues. The chain's CDR3 is CASSFGGEGRIF.

This chain uses TRBV7-9 with TRBJ2-1; TCRdb calls TRBD2, which cannot be checked without DNA. Germline V gene sequence: CDR1 SEHNR, CDR2 FQNEAQ (reference sequence). There are 16 residues in the CDR3. The CDR3: CASSLAYGGKYNEQFF.

This chain connects TRBV29-1 to TRBJ1-2. This CDR3 contains 12 residues. CDR1 is SQVTM and CDR2 is ANQGSEA in the germline V gene. CDR3 loop: CSAEKSTAGYTF.

The chain couples TRBV20-1 to TRBJ1-1. Per germline, CDR1 DFQATT and CDR2 SNEGSKA (reference sequence). The CDR3 sequence is 13 residues long. The CDR3 loop reads CSASEGAWTEAFF.

V gene TRBV29-1 combines with J gene TRBJ2-1; as DNA is missing, the TRBD2 call by TCRdb cannot be tested. The CDR3 runs to 16 residues. Germline CDR1 and CDR2: SQVTM and ANQGSEA. CDR3 sequence: CSVPERLAATYNEQFF.

CDR3: CASSQPLAGDWYAFF. This chain joins TRBV19 and TRBJ1-1. Germline V gene data show CDR1 as LNHDA and CDR2 as SQIVND (reference sequence). The CDR3 loop spans 15 amino acids.

The chain recombines TRBV7-2 with TRBJ2-7; TCRdb proposes TRBD1, but this gene call is untestable without DNA. Germline CDR1 SGHTA, CDR2 FQGNSA. This CDR3 is built from 18 residues. The CDR3 sequence: CASSFLGGASSSSYEQYF.

The chain combines TRBV4-2 with TRBJ2-7. Germline V CDR1 and CDR2: LGHNA, YNFKEQ. This CDR3 is built from 13 residues. CDR3 amino acids: CASSHYSTYEQYF.

The chain has TRBV7-9 and TRBJ2-7; with no DNA, the TCRdb D assignment of TRBD1 cannot be verified. This CDR3 comprises 15 residues. Germline CDR1 is SEHNR and CDR2 is FQNEAQ (reference sequence). CDR3 loop: CASAPTGTDSYEQYF.

The chain employs TRBV10-3 and TRBJ2-1; as DNA is missing, the TRBD1 call by TCRdb cannot be tested. The CDR3 extends over 13 amino acids. CDR1 and CDR2 from the germline V gene are ENHRY and SYGVKD. CDR3 sequence: CAISEVLGALQFF.

The chain is built from TRBV29-1 and TRBJ2-2; there is no DNA to check the TCRdb D call of TRBD1. The CDR3 runs to 13 residues. CDR1 and CDR2 from the germline V gene are SQVTM and ANQGSEA. The CDR3 is CSADAGGTGELFF.

The J gene is TRBJ1-2, the V gene TRBV27. The CDR3 consists of 14 residues. Germline CDR1 MNHEY, CDR2 SMNVEV (reference sequence). The CDR3 sequence: CASSPIGVSVGYTF.

The chain recombines TRBV2 with TRBJ2-7; lacking DNA, the TRBD1 call made by TCRdb goes unchecked. The CDR3 extends over 15 amino acids. Germline CDR1 is SNHLY and CDR2 is FYNNEI. The CDR3 sequence: CASSDPRWRAYEQYF. Full variable domain (rest looked up from reference TRBV2 and TRBJ2-7): EPEVTQTPSHQVTQMGQEVILRCVPISNHLYFYWYRQILGQKVEFLVSFYNNEISEKSEIFDDQFSVERPDGSNFTLKIRSTKLEDSAMYFCASSDPRWRAYEQYFGPGTRLTVT.

This chain joins TRBV7-8 and TRBJ2-1. The CDR3 sequence is 14 residues long. Germline V gene lookup returns CDR1 SGHVS and CDR2 FQNEAQ. The CDR3 reads CASSLAWSYNEQFF.

The genes are TRBV6-6 and TRBJ2-3; with no DNA, the TCRdb D assignment of TRBD1 cannot be verified. Germline loops: CDR1 MNHNY, CDR2 SVGAGI (reference sequence). The CDR3 totals 14 residues. CDR3 region: CASSRPRGPGTQYF.

The chain carries TRBV15 and TRBJ2-1; TCRdb selects TRBD2, and the lack of DNA leaves this call unchecked. The germline V gene encodes CDR1 LNHNV and CDR2 YYDKDF (reference sequence). This CDR3 spans 22 amino acids. The chain's CDR3 is CATSRDRTSGGSRRSSYNEQFF. Looking up the rest from reference TRBV15 and TRBJ2-1 gives the full variable domain: DAMVIQNPRYQVTQFGKPVTLSCSQTLNHNVMYWYQQKSSQAPKLLFHYYDKDFNNEADTPDNFQSRRPNTSFCFLDIRSPGLGDTAMYLCATSRDRTSGGSRRSSYNEQFFGPGTRLTVL.

The gene calls are TRBV4-3 and TRBJ1-2; TCRdb's D call of TRBD1 is untestable without DNA. The CDR3 length is 15 residues. The germline CDR1 and CDR2 sequences are LGHNA and YSLEER. Here the CDR3 reads CASSPFLRTGDGYTF.

V and J are TRBV29-1 and TRBJ2-7. There are 13 residues in the CDR3. Germline lookup yields CDR1 SQVTM and CDR2 ANQGSEA. The CDR3 sequence: CSVEVDSSYEQYF.

The chain recombines TRBV6-5 with TRBJ2-7; checking the TCRdb D call of TRBD1 is not possible without DNA. Germline CDR1 and CDR2: MNHEY and SVGAGI. The CDR3 spans 16 residues. CDR3 in amino acids: CASSYGNIAGAYEQYF.

This rearrangement joins TRBV4-3 to TRBJ1-1; TCRdb outputs TRBD1, but without DNA this stays unchecked. Germline V CDR1 and CDR2: LGHNA, YSLEER. CDR3 length: 16 residues. CDR3 amino acids: CASSQDRQGFHTEAFF.

The V and J genes are TRBV7-9 and TRBJ2-1. The CDR3 runs to 15 residues. In germline, CDR1 is SEHNR, CDR2 FQNEAQ (reference sequence). CDR3 loop: CASSISGSSYNEQFF.

This chain links TRBV4-1 with TRBJ2-5. Germline V lookup: CDR1 MGHRA, CDR2 YSYEKL. The length of the CDR3 is 11 residues. The CDR3 spells CASSTQETKYF.

The chain links TRBV7-9 to TRBJ1-1; TCRdb calls TRBD1, which cannot be checked without DNA. CDR1 is SEHNR, CDR2 FQNEAQ, per germline (reference sequence). The CDR3 contains 14 residues. The CDR3 region is CASSSPTGEREAFF.

The genes are TRBV28 and TRBJ2-1. The CDR3 length is 17 residues. Germline CDR1 and CDR2: MDHEN and SYDVKM. CDR3 in amino acids: CASSFLRVASSYNEQFF.

V and J are TRBV6-6 and TRBJ2-7. CDR1 and CDR2 (germline): MNHNY, SVGAGI (reference sequence). The CDR3 consists of 13 residues. The CDR3 loop is CASSYSGTYEQYF.